This TCR beta chain was identified in a study of CD8 T cells in Susac syndrome. V gave up 5 bases and J gave up 1 base; unmatched junction bases: 7. The CDR3 is 15 residues long. CDR1 is SGHVS, CDR2 FQNEAQ, per germline. The study's findings and limits: An acknowledgment was made by the study that its TCR sequencing and HLA analysis involved relatively few individuals.

Random hexamers were used to reverse transcribe the RNA input (roughly 0.5 to 1 ug). TCRdb processed the immunoSEQ multiplex PCR reads anew with MiXCR; each CDR3 protein has one entry. The data contain fewer than 80,000 distinct CDR3 sequences, just under 95% of them seen just once; the ten biggest clones take up 0.24%. Of note for this clonotype: Antigen: not known.

Peripheral blood CD8+ and CD4+ T cells were profiled by TCR beta sequencing. The control group consisted of healthy donors matched for age and sex. Negative isolation was applied to CD8+ and CD4+ T cells, and FACS enrichment was applied to TEMRA cells. V gene TRBV7-8 combines with J gene TRBJ2-5, with 7 nucleotides matching TRBD1. The sample comprised CD8+ T cells from PBMCs. The receptor comes from a human donor in good health. The CDR3, as DNA: TGTGCCAGCAGCCTCGACAGGGCCCTCCAAGAGACCCAGTACTTC. It specifies CASSLDRALQETQYF.